This record covers a single TCR beta chain. Other DNA sequences of this sample code for an identical CDR3. CDR1 and CDR2 from the germline V gene are SGHAT and FQNNGV. CDR3 length equals 12 residues. Trimming shortened V by 1 base and J by 5 bases, and 5 bases separated the two germline ends. This sample is part of a study of shared clonotypes between healthy human individuals. Sorted-subset replicate PCRs used approximately 190 ng of genomic DNA. This amount corresponded to 25,000 to 30,000 T cell genomes. Authors' analysis steps: For the immunoSEQ data, sequences were junction-only without quality scores, so filtering differed. TCRdb's copy holds only in-frame clones and misses some; the assay was immunoSEQ multiplex PCR. For V, J and clone size, that table is used; D and trimming come from the DNA. The data hold 2 million to 2.5 million clones, with approximately 95% observed a single time.

Material for sequencing was naive CD4+ T cells from PBMCs. Subset denoted: CD45RA+ positively selected. The TCR comes from a man between 18 and 29 years old in good health. Some clones in this sample may be carry-over from other donors' samples. The rearrangement joins TRBV11-2 to TRBJ1-2, with D uncertain. CDR3 in amino acids: CASSLGPYGYTF. CDR3 bases: TGTGCCAGCAGCTTAGGGCCATATGGCTACACCTTC. The full variable domain, with the rest looked up from reference TRBV11-2 and TRBJ1-2, is EAGVAQSPRYKIIEKRQSVAFWCNPISGHATLYWYQQILGQGPKLLIQFQNNGVVDDSQLPKDRFSAERLKGVDSTLKIQPAKLEDSAVYLCASSLGPYGYTFGSGTRLTVV.